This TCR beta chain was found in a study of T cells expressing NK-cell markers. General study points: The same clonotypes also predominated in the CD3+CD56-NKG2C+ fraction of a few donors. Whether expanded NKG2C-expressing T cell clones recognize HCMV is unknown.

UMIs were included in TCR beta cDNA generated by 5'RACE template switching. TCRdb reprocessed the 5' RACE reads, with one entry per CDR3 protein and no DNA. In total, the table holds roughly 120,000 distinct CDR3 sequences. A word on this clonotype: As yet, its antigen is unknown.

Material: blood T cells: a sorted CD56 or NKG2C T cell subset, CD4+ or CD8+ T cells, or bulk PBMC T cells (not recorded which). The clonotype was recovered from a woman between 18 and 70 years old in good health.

The CDR3 region is CASGGEPNTEAFF. The rearrangement uses TRBV5-1 and TRBJ1-1; TCRdb lists TRBD1, though no DNA is available to test this call. This CDR3 is 13 amino acids long. The germline CDR1 and CDR2 sequences are SGHRS and YFSETQ. The complete variable domain, with remaining parts taken from reference TRBV5-1 and TRBJ1-1, reads KAGVTQTPRYLIKTRGQQVTLSCSPISGHRSVSWYQQTPGQGLQFLFEYFSETQRNKGNFPGRFSGRQFSNSRSEMNVSTLELGDSALYLCASGGEPNTEAFFGQGTRLTVV.